The rows below give T cell receptor beta chains drawn from one sample of a study of cytomegalovirus exposure and HLA in healthy donors. TCRdb keeps only in-frame clones here, not all; method: immunoSEQ multiplex PCR. Of 90,000 or so clones listed, 55% to 75% are singletons. Sequenced material: PBMCs. The receptors stem from a woman between 18 and 29 years old in good health and CMV-seropositive. CDR3s include the opening cysteine and the closing phenylalanine or tryptophan. D genes are given only for firm matches. Clone sizes are given selectively: once, few, many, or a class where the clone is expanded.

d_call j_call clone_size v_call cdr3_nt cdr3_aa
. TRBJ1-4 once TRBV4-3 TGCGCCAGCAGCCCCAGGACAGCGAGTAATGAAAAACTGTTTTTT CASSPRTASNEKLFF
. TRBJ2-7 . TRBV5-5 TGTGCCAGCAGCTTGGCTGGTAGCTCCTACGAGCAGTACTTC CASSLAGSSYEQYF
. TRBJ2-7 . TRBV30 TGTGCCTGGAAGGGCGGGACCTACGAGCAGTACTTC CAWKGGTYEQYF
. TRBJ2-1 . TRBV5-1 TGCGCCAGCTTCCGAACGCCGGATGAGCAGTTCTTC CASFRTPDEQFF
. TRBJ2-1 . TRBV2 TGTGCCAGCAGTGAAGCGCGCGCAAACTACAATGAGCAGTTCTTC CASSEARANYNEQFF
TRBD2 TRBJ2-5 . TRBV6-1 TGTGCCAGCAGTGCTCTAGCGGGGGAGCAAGAGACCCAGTACTTC CASSALAGEQETQYF
. TRBJ2-1 . TRBV6-1 TGTGCCACGAGGGGGGGTTCCTCCTACAATGAGCAGTTCTTC CATRGGSSYNEQFF
. TRBJ2-3 . TRBV5-1 TGCGCCAGCAGCGCTATGACAGATACGCAGTATTTT CASSAMTDTQYF
. TRBJ2-7 . TRBV7-7 TGTGCTAGCAGCCCATCATTGGCTAGCGTTTACGAGCAGTACTTC CASSPSLASVYEQYF
TRBD1 TRBJ2-5 few TRBV19 TGTGCCAGTAGCCTCGGACAGGGTAGGGAGACCCAGTACTTC CASSLGQGRETQYF
TRBD2 TRBJ2-3 . TRBV6-6 TGTGCCAGCACTGTAGCGGGGGTGGACACAGATACGCAGTATTTT CASTVAGVDTDTQYF
. TRBJ2-3 once TRBV27 TGTGCCAGCAGTTTAGCTATGACAGATACGCAGTATTTT CASSLAMTDTQYF
TRBD1 TRBJ1-3 . TRBV27 TGTGCCAGCAGTTTTCGATCTCCCGGACAGGGGACCCGAACCTCTGGAAACACCATATATTTT CASSFRSPGQGTRTSGNTIYF
TRBD2 TRBJ2-3 few TRBV7-2 TGTGCCAGCAGCTTAGGGACTAGCGGGGGCACAGATACGCAGTATTTT CASSLGTSGGTDTQYF
. TRBJ2-1 . TRBV6-5 TGTGCCAGCAGTTACGGCGGGGATGAGGCCTACAATGAGCAGTTCTTC CASSYGGDEAYNEQFF
. TRBJ2-3 few TRBV19 TGTGCCAGTAGTCCCTTGGACAACACAGATACGCAGTATTTT CASSPLDNTDTQYF
TRBD2 TRBJ2-2 . TRBV5-4 TGTGCCAGCAGCTACGGGGGGGGCGGGGAGCTGTTTTTT CASSYGGGGELFF
TRBD2 TRBJ2-7 . TRBV4-3 TGCGCCAGCAGCCAAGAAGCGGGAGGGTCCTACGAGCAGTACTTC CASSQEAGGSYEQYF
. TRBJ1-1 . TRBV18 TGTGCCAGCTCACCACTGGGGACTGCGAACACTGAAGCTTTCTTT CASSPLGTANTEAFF
. TRBJ1-2 . TRBV7-9 TGTGCCAGCAGCTGGGGACATTTTTATGGCTACACCTTC CASSWGHFYGYTF
. TRBJ1-2 . TRBV2 TGTGCCAGCAGGGACAGATCAAACTATGGCTACACCTTC CASRDRSNYGYTF
. TRBJ1-2 . TRBV28 TGTGCCAGCAGTCTCTTTGCCAGGGGCAGAGGCTACACCTTC CASSLFARGRGYTF
. TRBJ2-5 once TRBV4-2 TGTGCCAGCAGCCAAGAAAAGGCAGCGGTCCTAGAGACCCAGTACTTC CASSQEKAAVLETQYF
. TRBJ2-5 . TRBV6-6 TGTGCCAGCAGTTACAACATCGGGGAGACCCAGTACTTC CASSYNIGETQYF
TRBD1 TRBJ1-6 once TRBV5-8 TGTGCCAGCAGCTTGGCCGGGCACAGGGGGCTGTATAATTCACCCCTCCACTTT CASSLAGHRGLYNSPLHF
. TRBJ1-2 . TRBV29-1 TGCAGCGCTGAGCCCCTTAGACAGGTGGGGTATGGCTACACCTTC CSAEPLRQVGYGYTF
. TRBJ1-2 . TRBV5-6 TGTGCCAGCAGCTTCCCCATTGGGGGGTATGGCTACACCTTC CASSFPIGGYGYTF
. TRBJ1-5 . TRBV7-2 TGTGCCAGCAGTAAGGGGGGGTCACTTGACGGCAATCAGCCCCAGCATTTT CASSKGGSLDGNQPQHF
. TRBJ1-4 few TRBV28 TGTGCCAGCGGAATCTACAGCCCCCCTAATGAAAAACTGTTTTTT CASGIYSPPNEKLFF
TRBD1 TRBJ1-2 . TRBV4-2 TGTGCCAGCAGCCAAGAGGGGGACAGGGGTTATGGCTACACCTTC CASSQEGDRGYGYTF
. TRBJ2-7 . TRBV6-4 TGTGCCAGCAGGCAAGTCCCTAGCTCGGACTACGAGCAGTACTTC CASRQVPSSDYEQYF
TRBD2 TRBJ2-5 once TRBV4-3 TGCGCCAGCAGCCAAGATGGTTCGGGAGGGGAGACCCAGTACTTC CASSQDGSGGETQYF
. TRBJ2-5 . TRBV11-3 TGTGCCAGCAGCCCTGGGGCAGGGGTCGAGACCCAGTACTTC CASSPGAGVETQYF
. TRBJ2-6 . TRBV28 TGTGCCAGCAGCCGAGGGGGAGCTGGGGCCAACGTCCTGACTTTC CASSRGGAGANVLTF
. TRBJ2-7 once TRBV5-5 TGTGCCAGCAGCAACCAGACGGGGGCCTACGAGCAGTACTTC CASSNQTGAYEQYF
TRBD1 TRBJ2-5 . TRBV7-2 TGTGCCAGCAGCTCCGGGACAGCTTCACAAGAGACCCAGTACTTC CASSSGTASQETQYF
TRBD1 TRBJ2-7 . TRBV5-4 TGTGCCAGCAGCTTGGAGACAGGGGGCACCGAGCAGTACTTC CASSLETGGTEQYF
. TRBJ2-2 . TRBV5-1 TGCGCCAGCAGCTTGGACCCAGTAGACAATCTTCTCACCGGGGAGCTGTTTTTT CASSLDPVDNLLTGELFF
TRBD2 TRBJ2-7 . TRBV14 TGTGCCAGCAGCCCACGCAGCGGGGGGCCCGACGAGCAGTACTTC CASSPRSGGPDEQYF
. TRBJ1-5 . TRBV6-5 TGTGCCAGCAGCCTGGGGCAGGGACAGCCCCAGCATTTT CASSLGQGQPQHF
TRBD1 TRBJ2-3 . TRBV7-3 TGTGCCAGCAGCTTAACGGGACAGATCACAGATACGCAGTATTTT CASSLTGQITDTQYF
TRBD2 TRBJ2-7 . TRBV28 TGTGCCAGCAGTCCCGATAGGACTAGCGGGCCCTACGAGCAGTACTTC CASSPDRTSGPYEQYF
. TRBJ2-5 . TRBV7-9 TGTGCCAGCAGCTTGACCGGGATAGAGACCCAGTACTTC CASSLTGIETQYF
. TRBJ2-7 . TRBV7-3 TGTGCCAGCAGCTTAAAACAGGGGGGGGAGCAGTACTTC CASSLKQGGEQYF
. TRBJ1-5 few TRBV19 TGTGCCAGTAGTATGCGGCAAGGTCAGCCCCAGCATTTT CASSMRQGQPQHF
TRBD2 TRBJ2-7 . TRBV7-2 TGTGCCAGCAGCTTAGGGACTAGCGCCTACGAGCAGTACTTC CASSLGTSAYEQYF
. TRBJ2-2 . TRBV7-9 TGTGCCAGCAGCCCCGAAGGGACAACTTTTGAGCTGTTTTTT CASSPEGTTFELFF
. TRBJ1-5 few TRBV6-1 TGTGCCAGCAGTGATCCCCACTCCAGCAATCAGCCCCAGCATTTT CASSDPHSSNQPQHF
. TRBJ2-1 . TRBV28 TGTGCCAGCAAGGAGGGAGGAGATGAGCAGTTCTTC CASKEGGDEQFF
TRBD1 TRBJ2-5 . TRBV7-2 TGTGCCAGCAGCTCGGACAGGGGCCGAGAGACCCAGTACTTC CASSSDRGRETQYF
TRBD1 TRBJ2-1 . TRBV6-6 TGTGCCGTGCTCCGGGACAGGGGTGTTGATGAGCAGTTCTTC CAVLRDRGVDEQFF
TRBD2 TRBJ2-3 . TRBV2 TGTGCCAGCAGGGTAGCGGGGTGGGGAGATACGCAGTATTTT CASRVAGWGDTQYF
TRBD2 TRBJ2-7 . TRBV2 TGTGCCAGCAGTGACGCGACTAGCGGGGCCTACGAGCAGTACTTC CASSDATSGAYEQYF
. TRBJ1-3 . TRBV7-2 TGTGCCAGCAGCTCCGCCTCGAAGACATATGGAAACATCATATATTTT CASSSASKTYGNIIYF
. TRBJ1-1 . TRBV4-3 TGCGCCAGCAGCCGCAGTAACACTGAAGCTTTCTTT CASSRSNTEAFF
. TRBJ2-3 . TRBV9 TGTGCCAGCAGCGTAGGGGGAGCCCCAGATACGCAGTATTTT CASSVGGAPDTQYF